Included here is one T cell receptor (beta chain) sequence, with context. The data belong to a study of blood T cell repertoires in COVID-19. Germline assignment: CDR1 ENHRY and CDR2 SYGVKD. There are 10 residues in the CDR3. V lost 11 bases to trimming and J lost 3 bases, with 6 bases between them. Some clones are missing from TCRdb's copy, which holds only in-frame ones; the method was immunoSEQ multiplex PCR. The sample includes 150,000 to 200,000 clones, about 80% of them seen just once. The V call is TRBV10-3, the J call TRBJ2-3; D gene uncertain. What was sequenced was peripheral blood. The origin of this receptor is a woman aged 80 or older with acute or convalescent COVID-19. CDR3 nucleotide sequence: TGTGCCGTTAGAACAGATACGCAGTATTTT. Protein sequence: CAVRTDTQYF.